Presented here are 27 T cell receptor beta chains from one specimen sequenced in a study of regulatory T cells in long-lasting Graves disease. In building TCR beta libraries, iRepertoire HTBI primers were used together with Arm-PCR of CDR3 regions. A single record per CDR3 protein comes from TCRdb applying MiXCR to the multiplex PCR reads. The sample consists of around 450,000 distinct CDR3 sequences, over 12% of them appearing once. Time point here: newly diagnosed GD, antithyroid drugs for less than 3 months. TCR sequences were obtained from RNA taken from PBMCs. These same data were also listed under a study on T cells in Graves' hyperthyroidism and ophthalmopathy.

The specimen comprised peripheral blood mononuclear cells (PBMCs), sampled at new diagnosis, from a patient treated with antithyroid drugs. Receptor source: a woman aged 40 to 49 with Graves disease.

The chain employs TRBV2 and TRBJ1-2; D is possibly TRBD1 (5 bases). CDR1 is SNHLY, CDR2 FYNNEI, per germline. The CDR3 extends over 13 amino acids. Trimming removed 6 bases at V and 5 bases at J, with 13 bases between. The CDR3 coding sequence is TGTGCCAGCAGGGTGGACACGGGATATGGCTACACCTTC. It translates to CASRVDTGYGYTF.

This clonotype was observed many times. The chain carries TRBV6-2 or TRBV6-3 and TRBJ2-3, with 10 bases lining up with TRBD2. V was clipped by 4 bases and J by 4 bases; unmatched bases: 5. The germline gives CDR1 MNHEY, CDR2 SVGEGT. The CDR3 is 15 residues long. CDR3 sequence (DNA): TGTGCCAGCAGTTTGGCTAGCGGGAGCTCAGATACGCAGTATTTT. Its translation is CASSLASGSSDTQYF.

This clonotype was seen many times. The gene calls are TRBV19 and TRBJ2-2, with 9 bases lining up with TRBD1. Germline assignment: CDR1 LNHDA and CDR2 SQIVND (reference sequence). J was trimmed by 1 base and V by 4 bases; bases with no gene match: 4. This CDR3 region has 16 residues. Written as DNA, the CDR3 is TGTGCCAGTAGTAAAGGGACAGGGATGAACACCGGGGAGCTGTTTTTT. Translation: CASSKGTGMNTGELFF. The full variable domain, rest sourced from reference TRBV19 and TRBJ2-2, is DGGITQSPKYLFRKEGQNVTLSCEQNLNHDAMYWYRQDPGQGLRLIYYSQIVNDFQKGDIAEGYSVSREKKESFPLTVTSAQKNPTAFYLCASSKGTGMNTGELFFGEGSRLTVL.

The rearrangement joins TRBV11-2 to TRBJ1-2; the match to TRBD1 covers 8 bases. Trimming at V came to 5 bases and at J to 5 bases, leaving 4 bases not matched to a gene. Germline V CDR1 and CDR2: SGHAT, FQNNGV. The CDR3 sequence is 13 residues long. Written as DNA, the CDR3 is TGTGCCAGCAGCGCAGGGGGCGGGTATGGCTACACCTTC. Translating it yields CASSAGGGYGYTF.

This clonotype was counted between two and nine times. The chain carries TRBV4-1 and TRBJ1-3; no firm D call. CDR3 length equals 15 residues. V shed 1 base and J shed 2 bases, with 9 bases lying between them. The germline V gene encodes CDR1 MGHRA and CDR2 YSYEKL. The CDR3 reads CASSQGAGTGNTIYF. CDR3 nucleotides: TGCGCCAGCAGCCAAGGGGCCGGGACTGGAAACACCATATATTTT.

At least ten counts were recorded for this clonotype. The gene calls are TRBV3-1 and TRBJ1-1; TRBD1 matches 7 bases. Germline V gene lookup returns CDR1 LGHDT and CDR2 YNNKEL (reference sequence). V gave up 0 bases and J gave up 1 base; unmatched junction bases: 2. The CDR3 is made up of 15 amino acids. The CDR3 DNA sequence: TGTGCCAGCAGCCAAGACAGGGGGTCGAACACTGAAGCTTTCTTT. This encodes CASSQDRGSNTEAFF.

CDR3 in amino acids: CSVGPGTEGGTQYF. CDR3 nucleotides: TGCAGCGTTGGCCCCGGGACCGAAGGGGGGACCCAGTACTTC. This chain uses TRBV29-1 with TRBJ2-5; tentative D call: TRBD1 (6 bases). This CDR3 is built from 14 residues. Germline CDR1 and CDR2: SQVTM and ANQGSEA. The V end lost 4 bases, the J end lost 7 bases, and 19 bases lay between the germline ends.

A few counts support this clonotype. The chain carries TRBV7-9 and TRBJ1-1; D is undetermined. V was clipped by 5 bases and J by 1 base, with 14 bases between them. Germline CDR1 is SEHNR and CDR2 is FQNEAQ (reference sequence). The CDR3 consists of 15 residues. The CDR3 DNA reads as TGTGCCAGCAGCCCTATTCGGGGTGGGAACACTGAAGCTTTCTTT. It yields the protein CASSPIRGGNTEAFF.

The J gene is TRBJ1-4, the V gene TRBV11-3; possibly TRBD1 for D (5 bases). The CDR3 contains 14 residues. Per germline, CDR1 SGHNT and CDR2 YENEEA. Between the trimmed V and J ends, which lost 3 bases and 6 bases, there was a span of 11 bases. The CDR3 DNA reads TGTGCCAGCAGCTTTGGTGGGGCAGATGAAAAACTGTTTTTT. Its translation is CASSFGGADEKLFF.

This clonotype was detected only a few times. V and J are TRBV19 and TRBJ2-7, with TRBD1 matching 10 bases. Looked up from germline, CDR1 is LNHDA and CDR2 is SQIVND (reference sequence). This CDR3 contains 13 residues. J was trimmed by 6 bases and V by 5 bases; bases with no gene match: 4. CDR3 residues: CASSPDRGREQYF. The CDR3 DNA is TGTGCCAGTAGTCCAGACAGGGGGCGCGAGCAGTACTTC.

This clonotype was recorded at least ten times. CDR3 region: CASSNRETQYF. The CDR3 DNA is TGTGCCAGCAGTAACCGGGAGACCCAGTACTTC. The V and J genes are TRBV6-2 or TRBV6-3 and TRBJ2-5; D remains ambiguous. The CDR3 loop spans 11 amino acids. Per the germline V gene, CDR1 is MNHEY and CDR2 is SVGEGT. With 5 bases removed from V and 5 bases from J, the gap between germline ends came to 6 bases.

V usage is TRBV27 and J usage is TRBJ2-2, with 15 bases identical to TRBD2. The CDR3 consists of 18 residues. V was clipped by 4 bases and J by 1 base; unmatched bases: 4. CDR1 MNHEY and CDR2 SMNVEV come from the germline V gene (reference sequence). The CDR3 DNA is TGTGCCAGCAGTTCCGGACTAGCGGGAGGGATGAACACCGGGGAGCTGTTTTTT. Translating it yields CASSSGLAGGMNTGELFF.

V and J are TRBV18 and TRBJ1-1; 8 bases are a match to TRBD1. This CDR3 is 14 amino acids long. CDR1 is KGHSH, CDR2 LQKENI, per germline. The junction had 5 bases not matched to a gene; V was cut back by 4 bases and J by 4 bases. The CDR3 sequence: CASSQQGVGTEAFF. DNA of the CDR3: TGTGCCAGCTCACAACAGGGGGTAGGCACTGAAGCTTTCTTT.

This clonotype was detected ten times or more. The chain carries TRBV11-2 and TRBJ2-4; TRBD2 matches at 12 bases. Germline assignment: CDR1 SGHAT and CDR2 FQNNGV. This CDR3 has 14 residues. J was trimmed by 7 bases and V by 5 bases; bases with no gene match: 3. In nucleotides, the CDR3 is TGTGCCAGCAGCCCAACTAGCGGGAGGAACATTCAGTACTTC. Translating gives CASSPTSGRNIQYF.

The table lists this clonotype with many counts. This sequence joins TRBV3-1 and TRBJ1-2; TRBD1 aligns across 7 bases. Germline values: CDR1 LGHDT, CDR2 YNNKEL (reference sequence). V was clipped by 1 base and J by 6 bases; unmatched bases: 2. The CDR3 is made up of 13 amino acids. CDR3 sequence reads: CASSQGTGDGYTF. DNA of the CDR3: TGTGCCAGCAGCCAAGGCACAGGGGATGGCTACACCTTC.

This clonotype has only a few counts. This chain connects TRBV4-1 to TRBJ2-2; weak D call: TRBD1 (6 bases). Per germline, CDR1 MGHRA and CDR2 YSYEKL. The V end lost 0 bases, the J end lost 3 bases, and 14 bases lay between the germline ends. This CDR3 has 17 residues. In DNA, the CDR3 is TGCGCCAGCAGCCAAGATGTTACAGGGTGGGACACCGGGGAGCTGTTTTTT. Its protein product is CASSQDVTGWDTGELFF.

This clonotype came up many times. V is TRBV7-2 and J is TRBJ2-1, with TRBD1 matching 9 bases. The CDR3 sequence is 16 residues long. V lost 5 bases and J lost 6; bases outside the gene matches: 11. Germline-derived CDR1 and CDR2 are SGHTA and FQGNSA. This chain's CDR3 is CASSLGTGYSGNEQFF. The DNA for the CDR3 is TGTGCCAGCAGCCTCGGGACAGGGTATTCGGGCAATGAGCAGTTCTTC. The variable domain in full, completed from reference TRBV7-2 and TRBJ2-1, reads GAGVSQSPSNKVTEKGKDVELRCDPISGHTALYWYRQSLGQGLEFLIYFQGNSAPDKSGLPSDRFSAERTGGSVSTLTIQRTQQEDSAVYLCASSLGTGYSGNEQFFGPGTRLTVL.

The table lists this clonotype with many counts. The chain has TRBV7-2 and TRBJ1-3; D is uncertain. Trimming cost V 1 base and J 7 bases, with 14 bases left between them. Germline CDR1 and CDR2: SGHTA and FQGNSA. The CDR3 is 15 amino acids. The CDR3 DNA reads as TGTGCCAGCAGCTTAGTCGTGTACCTGGGGAACACCATATATTTT. This translates into CASSLVVYLGNTIYF.

This clonotype was picked up many times. J is TRBJ1-1 and V is TRBV28; no clear D. Germline loops: CDR1 MDHEN, CDR2 SYDVKM. Between the trimmed V and J ends, which lost 4 bases and 4 bases, there was a span of 7 bases. CDR3 length equals 12 residues. The CDR3 loop is CASSSQPTEAFF. The CDR3 coding sequence is TGTGCCAGCAGTTCACAGCCCACTGAAGCTTTCTTT.

This clonotype has a count of ten or more. The genes are TRBV28 and TRBJ1-5; no clear D gene. Germline values: CDR1 MDHEN, CDR2 SYDVKM. The V and J ends lost 5 bases and 3 bases respectively, with 17 bases between them. The CDR3 covers 16 residues. In DNA, the CDR3 is TGTGCCAGCAGTAATCCCCCGGGGAGATACAATCAGCCCCAGCATTTT. Its translation: CASSNPPGRYNQPQHF.

This clonotype was counted between two and nine times. The gene calls are TRBV27 and TRBJ1-2; tentatively, D is TRBD1 (6 bases). This CDR3 has 15 amino acids. CDR1 is MNHEY and CDR2 is SMNVEV in the germline V gene (reference sequence). V was clipped by 1 base and J by 0 bases, with 9 bases between them. CDR3 DNA sequence: TGTGCCAGCAGTTTATTTGCAGGGGCTAACTATGGCTACACCTTC. It specifies CASSLFAGANYGYTF.

The chain combines TRBV19 with TRBJ2-1; D may match TRBD1 or TRBD2 (5 bases each). This CDR3 is 16 amino acids long. Germline assignment: CDR1 LNHDA and CDR2 SQIVND (reference sequence). V lost 3 bases, J lost 7 bases, and 19 bases lay in between. CDR3 amino acids: CASSIGDPISLNEQFF. CDR3 DNA sequence: TGTGCCAGTAGTATCGGGGACCCAATAAGCCTAAATGAGCAGTTCTTC.

The chain is built from TRBV3-1 and TRBJ1-3, with a possible D match to TRBD1 (6 bases). Between the trimmed V and J ends, which lost 4 bases and 0 bases, there was a span of 10 bases. Looked up from germline, CDR1 is LGHDT and CDR2 is YNNKEL (reference sequence). CDR3 size: 15 residues. The CDR3 region is CASSPTGISGNTIYF. CDR3 DNA: TGTGCCAGCAGCCCAACAGGGATCTCTGGAAACACCATATATTTT.

The V and J genes are TRBV12-3 or TRBV12-4 and TRBJ2-2; the match to TRBD2 covers 11 bases. The length of the CDR3 is 19 residues. Unmatched junction bases numbered 16, after V lost 4 bases and J lost 6 bases. In DNA, the CDR3 is TGTGCCAGCAGTTCCACCGGGACAGCCGGACTAGCGGGCCCCGGGGAGCTGTTTTTT. It yields the protein CASSSTGTAGLAGPGELFF.

This clonotype was picked up many times. This rearrangement joins TRBV6-2 or TRBV6-3 to TRBJ1-1; possible D gene TRBD1, 6 bases. The CDR3 covers 14 residues. Looked up from germline, CDR1 is MNHEY and CDR2 is SVGEGT. Trimming pared 4 bases from V and 2 bases from J, leaving 11 bases between. The CDR3 nucleotides are TGTGCCAGCAGTTCCAAGGACAGAAACACTGAAGCTTTCTTT. Its protein product is CASSSKDRNTEAFF.

This clonotype was detected many times. The gene calls are TRBV5-1 and TRBJ2-3, with TRBD1 matching 10 bases. Trimming took 4 bases from V and 6 from J; bases not matched to a gene: 8. The CDR3 has 15 amino acids. Looked up from germline, CDR1 is SGHRS and CDR2 is YFSETQ. The CDR3 DNA reads TGCGCCAGCAGCCTTCAGGGACAGGGGTTGGATACGCAGTATTTT. This translates into CASSLQGQGLDTQYF.

This clonotype has a count of ten or more. The V and J genes are TRBV7-2 and TRBJ2-5, with D perhaps TRBD1 or TRBD2 (5 bases each). The CDR3 covers 14 residues. From germline, CDR1 is SGHTA and CDR2 FQGNSA. The V gene lost 3 bases and the J gene lost 5 bases, with 13 bases spanning the gap. CDR3 protein: CASSFLEGMETQYF. The CDR3 coding sequence is TGTGCCAGCAGCTTTTTAGAGGGGATGGAGACCCAGTACTTC.